The clone carrying this T cell receptor beta chain occurred a few times. No antigen is known for it. Described treatment: oral pan-JAK inhibitor, 5-10 mg twice daily. PBMCs provided sorted CD4+ and CD8+ T cells. This entry comes from a study of CD8+ T cells in alopecia areata. Sequencing used cDNA as its template, made by extracting RNA and reverse transcribing it. Measured with immunoSEQ multiplex PCR; TCRdb has only the in-frame clones, and not every one. Counted here are 200,000 to 250,000 clones, 64% occurring once; the ten biggest clones make up around 3.9%. Trimming took 4 bases from V and 4 from J, leaving 13 bases between them. This CDR3 has 14 residues. Germline CDR1 is MGHRA and CDR2 is YSYEKL. Study conclusions and caveats: Having one nonresponder leaves uncertain how baseline CD8+ expansion relates to response. It was lesional scalp, especially alopecia totalis/universalis, that showed higher clonality than normal scalp.

The chain uses TRBV4-1 and TRBJ1-1; TRBD1 might be the D (6 bases). The receptor was derived from a human donor with alopecia areata. The sequencing here drew on CD4+ T cells sorted from blood, taken at week 4, from a patient treated with tofacitinib. CDR3 sequence: CASSRGGSSTEAFF. The DNA of the CDR3 is TGCGCCAGCAGCCGGGGGGGCTCCAGCACTGAAGCTTTCTTT.